This T cell receptor (beta chain) emerged from a study of cytomegalovirus exposure and HLA in healthy donors. Vbeta (60) and Jbeta (13) primers were used in the PCR. Measured with immunoSEQ multiplex PCR; TCRdb has only the in-frame clones, and not every one. The sample has tens of thousands of clones, over 60% seen once. Details on this clone: Its matching antigen is unknown.

Study-level results: A further, later analysis showed that HLA-associated TCR beta chains (compared with equally common others) were more clonally expanded.

The source of this sequence is a male donor in good health and CMV-seronegative. Sequencing used PBMCs.

The CDR3 loop reads CAIRREASTDTQYF. Written as DNA, the CDR3 is TGTGCCATCAGGCGGGAGGCCAGCACAGATACGCAGTATTTT. This rearrangement joins TRBV6-1 to TRBJ2-3; 8 positions match TRBD2. V dropped 10 bases and J dropped 0; count of bases not matched to a gene: 6. In germline, CDR1 is MNHNS, CDR2 SASEGT. This CDR3 region has 14 residues.